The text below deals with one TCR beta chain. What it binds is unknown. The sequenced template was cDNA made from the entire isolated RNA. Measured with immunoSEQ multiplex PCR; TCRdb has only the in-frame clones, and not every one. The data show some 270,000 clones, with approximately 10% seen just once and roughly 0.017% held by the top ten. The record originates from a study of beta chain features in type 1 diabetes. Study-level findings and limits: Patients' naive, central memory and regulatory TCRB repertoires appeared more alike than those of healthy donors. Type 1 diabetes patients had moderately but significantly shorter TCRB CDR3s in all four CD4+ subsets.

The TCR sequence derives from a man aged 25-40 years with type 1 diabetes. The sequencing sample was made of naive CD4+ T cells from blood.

In nucleotides, the CDR3 is TGTGCCAGCAGCTCTAACTATGGCTACACCTTC. It is translated as CASSSNYGYTF. V is TRBV28 and J is TRBJ1-2; D is unclear. The V gene's germline CDR1 is MDHEN and CDR2 SYDVKM. The CDR3 sequence is 11 residues long. The V end lost 6 bases, the J end lost 0 bases, and 2 bases lay between the germline ends.